A selection of T cell receptor beta chains follows, all from one sample in a study of T cell responses to AZD1222 COVID-19 vaccine. Sequencing was performed with immunoSEQ multiplex PCR; in TCRdb, only in-frame clones are kept and a portion is missing. The sample carries roughly 77,000 clones, about 92% recorded once. The sequenced sample was peripheral blood, obtained 28 days after the second AZD1222 dose. Source of these receptors: an adult who received the AZD1222 COVID-19 vaccine. Both conserved end residues are trimmed from each CDR3.

v_call,cdr3_length,j_call,cdr3_aa
TRBV6-7,15,TRBJ2-3,ASTPHPNGGGTDTQY
TRBV7-2,12,TRBJ1-5,ASSLMGTNQPQH
TRBV2,14,TRBJ2-6,ASSEQGRSGANVLT
TRBV19,13,TRBJ2-3,ASSFSGRVTDTQY
TRBV7-2,11,TRBJ1-3,ASSFRSGNTIY
TRBV6-6,12,TRBJ2-4,ASPRGQDQNIQY
TRBV14,13,TRBJ2-2,ASSLWGKNTGELF
TRBV27,14,TRBJ1-2,ASSFTHRGRKVGYT
TRBV18,10,TRBJ2-1,ASSPPLDEQF
TRBV5-1,14,TRBJ1-1,ASSPLGGGGNTEAF
TRBV7-7,13,TRBJ2-7,ASSQTSGPSYEQY
TRBV24-1,7,TRBJ2-3,ATTDTQY
TRBV7-8,16,TRBJ2-7,ASSSRGLAGGRSYEQY
TRBV7-3,14,TRBJ2-2,ASSLIQAGRTRELF
TRBV6-7,13,TRBJ1-1,ASSYSTAENTEAF
TRBV6-5,12,TRBJ1-2,ASSYSGTVYGYT
TRBV6-5,13,TRBJ1-1,ASSYSGRINTEAF
TRBV5-1,11,TRBJ1-1,ASSLEQGGKAF
TRBV7-2,13,TRBJ2-5,ASSLAFSGAETQY
TRBV5-1,13,TRBJ2-6,ASSQGASGANVLT
TRBV6-4,13,TRBJ2-3,ASSEAGGSTDTQY
TRBV7-2,13,TRBJ2-1,ASRAELGAYNEQF
TRBV21-1,11,TRBJ2-2,ASSNPEAGELF
TRBV5-1,10,TRBJ2-5,ASSLVLETQY
TRBV28,9,TRBJ1-2,ASRTKGGYT
TRBV6-2/TRBV6-3,15,TRBJ1-2,ASSYKQVLSGDNGYT
TRBV18,12,TRBJ2-5,ASSPPAIPETQY
TRBV29-1,11,TRBJ1-1,SVEEGQGNEAF
TRBV25-1,12,TRBJ2-7,ASIGGSGSYEQY
TRBV19,11,TRBJ2-7,ASSIVPPSEQY
TRBV6-5,10,TRBJ2-1,ASTESYNEQF
TRBV18,12,TRBJ1-5,ASSPALQDQPQH
TRBV7-9,10,TRBJ1-2,ASSSDSYGYT
TRBV29-1,12,TRBJ2-7,SVVIRTGGYEQY
TRBV5-1,12,TRBJ1-2,ASSLDGQGGGYT
TRBV27,14,TRBJ2-3,ASHHYRDTSRDTQY
TRBV6-1,13,TRBJ1-2,ASSETGFRFGGYT
TRBV18,11,TRBJ2-7,ASSVGTHREQY
TRBV28,13,TRBJ1-4,ASSAPTGGGEKLF
TRBV3-1/TRBV3-2,11,TRBJ1-2,ASSQADDYGYT
TRBV9,14,TRBJ2-1,ASSVVGLAGNNEQF
TRBV2,12,TRBJ2-2,AGQGGSATGELF
TRBV3-1/TRBV3-2,13,TRBJ1-6,ASSQDEGGHSPLH
TRBV5-1,11,TRBJ1-1,ASSTGQGTEAF
TRBV27,13,TRBJ1-4,ASSLNRDFMGKLF